Following are 31 T cell receptor beta chains from one sample sequenced in a study of blood T cell repertoires in COVID-19. This table comes from immunoSEQ multiplex PCR, and its TCRdb copy is limited to in-frame clones, with some not included. This table has 400,000 or so clones, about 90% appearing once. The specimen sequenced was PBMCs or T cells enriched from blood (not recorded which). The receptor set was obtained from a man between 40 and 49 years old in a cohort exposed to, infected with or recovered from COVID-19 (not recorded which).

The chain is built from TRBV3-1 (or the pseudogene TRBV3-2) and TRBJ2-5; 8 bases are a match to TRBD2. The CDR3 sequence is 15 residues long. Germline loops: CDR1 LGHDT, CDR2 YNNKEL (reference sequence). J gave up 5 bases and V 4 bases, and 9 bases lay outside the gene matches. The CDR3 region has the DNA TGTGCCAGCAGCCGCCCGGGACTAGTGTTCGAGACCCAGTACTTC. It is translated as CASSRPGLVFETQYF.

The chain employs TRBV4-1 and TRBJ1-1, with D possibly matching TRBD1 (5 bases). Between the trimmed V and J ends, which lost 4 bases and 6 bases, there was a span of 12 bases. Germline lookup yields CDR1 MGHRA and CDR2 YSYEKL. The CDR3 spans 13 residues. CDR3 protein: CASSLVGGAEAFF. The CDR3 region has the DNA TGCGCCAGCAGCCTTGTTGGGGGGGCTGAAGCTTTCTTT.

The chain has TRBV11-2 and TRBJ2-1; TRBD2 matches at 15 bases. The CDR3 sequence is 18 residues long. Per the germline V gene, CDR1 is SGHAT and CDR2 is FQNNGV. V was clipped by 0 bases and J by 9 bases; unmatched bases: 9. The CDR3: CASSLDSGTSGRRVEQFF. In nucleotides, the CDR3 is TGTGCCAGCAGCTTAGATAGCGGGACTAGCGGGAGGAGAGTTGAGCAGTTCTTC.

CDR3 residues: CASSDRGGVQETQYF. The DNA of the CDR3 is TGTGCCAGCAGTGACAGGGGAGGGGTCCAAGAGACCCAGTACTTC. The chain combines TRBV25-1 with TRBJ2-5; D may be TRBD2 (7 bases). This CDR3 has 15 residues. V lost 3 bases, J lost 1 base, and 12 bases lay in between. Germline-derived CDR1 and CDR2 are MGHDK and SYGVNS.

This chain connects TRBV19 to TRBJ1-4; no reliable D call. Germline V gene lookup returns CDR1 LNHDA and CDR2 SQIVND (reference sequence). The CDR3 is made up of 13 amino acids. V shed 3 bases and J shed 3 bases, with 5 bases lying between them. The CDR3 DNA follows: TGTGCCAGTAGTATTAGCTCTAATGAAAAACTGTTTTTT. This codes for CASSISSNEKLFF.

This clone has a handful of counts. V is TRBV15 and J is TRBJ2-1, with 7 bases lining up with TRBD1. The V segment lost 0 bases and the J segment 6 bases; nucleotides outside the gene matches: 2. CDR1 and CDR2 (germline): LNHNV, YYDKDF (reference sequence). There are 14 residues in the CDR3. CDR3 bases: TGTGCCACCAGCAGAGAGGGACAGAGCAATGAGCAGTTCTTC. This codes for CATSREGQSNEQFF.

The J gene is TRBJ1-3, the V gene TRBV6-5; D is unresolved. The CDR3 consists of 13 residues. V lost 8 bases to trimming and J lost 2 bases, with 10 bases between them. CDR1 is MNHEY and CDR2 is SVGAGI in the germline V gene. CDR3 loop: CASGERTGNTIYF. The CDR3, as DNA: TGTGCCAGCGGGGAGAGGACTGGAAACACCATATATTTT.

DNA of the CDR3: TGTGCCAGTAGGGGACAGATCTATGGCTACACCTTC. Translated, it gives CASRGQIYGYTF. The V and J genes are TRBV19 and TRBJ1-2; 7 bases match TRBD1. With V trimmed by 6 bases and J by 4 bases, 2 bases remained unmatched. The CDR3 has 12 residues. CDR1 is LNHDA and CDR2 is SQIVND in the germline V gene (reference sequence).

The J gene is TRBJ2-7, the V gene TRBV11-2; possible D gene TRBD2, 6 bases. The CDR3 is made up of 14 amino acids. The V and J ends lost 0 bases and 3 bases respectively, with 9 bases between them. CDR1 is SGHAT and CDR2 is FQNNGV in the germline V gene. The CDR3 bases are TGTGCCAGCAGCTTAGAGTGGGGACTCTACGAGCAGTACTTC. Translated: CASSLEWGLYEQYF.

V is TRBV30 and J is TRBJ2-7; 9 bases are a match to TRBD1. In germline, CDR1 is GTSNPN, CDR2 SVGIG (reference sequence). The CDR3 spans 13 residues. J gave up 5 bases and V 2 bases, and 4 bases lay outside the gene matches. The CDR3 loop is CAWSKGQGDEQYF. CDR3 DNA sequence: TGTGCCTGGAGTAAGGGACAGGGTGACGAGCAGTACTTC.

The chain recombines TRBV28 with TRBJ2-7, with a weak D call TRBD1 (5 bases). Looked up from germline, CDR1 is MDHEN and CDR2 is SYDVKM. Trimming stripped 1 base from V and 2 bases from J, with 9 bases between. The CDR3 length is 14 residues. CDR3 in DNA: TGTGCCAGCAGTTTATCGCCAGGGACCTACGAGCAGTACTTC. It is translated as CASSLSPGTYEQYF.

V gene TRBV5-1 combines with J gene TRBJ2-1; TRBD2 matches at 10 bases. The CDR3 totals 15 residues. V was clipped by 4 bases and J by 2 bases; unmatched bases: 3. Germline lookup yields CDR1 SGHRS and CDR2 YFSETQ. The CDR3 nucleotides are TGCGCCAGCAGCCCCACTAGCGGGGCCTACAATGAGCAGTTCTTC. Translation: CASSPTSGAYNEQFF.

This chain joins TRBV11-2 and TRBJ1-4, with D tentatively TRBD1 (5 bases). The V and J ends lost 6 bases and 0 bases respectively, with 11 bases between them. The CDR3 is 15 residues long. CDR1 is SGHAT and CDR2 is FQNNGV in the germline V gene. CDR3 bases: TGTGCCAGCAGATCATGGGGCTCAACTAATGAAAAACTGTTTTTT. Translating gives CASRSWGSTNEKLFF.

The chain combines TRBV7-6 with TRBJ2-2; 7 bases are a match to TRBD2. Germline lookup yields CDR1 SGHVS and CDR2 FNYEAQ. The trim removed 6 bases at V and 6 bases at J, leaving 13 bases unmatched. CDR3 length: 16 residues. Here the CDR3 DNA reads TGTGCCAGCAGTGTCAATTGGGCGGGAGTCGCCGGGGAGCTGTTTTTT. This sequence encodes CASSVNWAGVAGELFF.

Worth noting for this clone: Other nucleotide sequences from this sample produce the same CDR3. V is TRBV10-3 and J is TRBJ2-2; weak D call: TRBD2 (5 bases). V lost 8 bases to trimming and J lost 0 bases, with 10 bases between them. The CDR3 is made up of 14 amino acids. CDR1 ENHRY and CDR2 SYGVKD come from the germline V gene. For the CDR3, the DNA is TGTGCCATCGGGAGCGGTTCGAACACCGGGGAGCTGTTTTTT. Protein sequence: CAIGSGSNTGELFF.

The gene calls are TRBV27 and TRBJ1-2; 8 nucleotides match TRBD1. Unmatched junction bases numbered 5, after V lost 5 bases and J lost 6 bases. In germline, CDR1 is MNHEY, CDR2 SMNVEV (reference sequence). The CDR3 totals 13 residues. Here the CDR3 reads CASSIAGGDGYTF. The CDR3 DNA is TGTGCCAGCAGTATCGCAGGGGGCGATGGCTACACCTTC.

This chain uses TRBV5-5 with TRBJ2-7, with 12 positions matching TRBD2. V trimming: 2 bases; J trimming: 3 bases; junction bases outside the gene matches: 3. CDR3 length: 15 residues. In germline, CDR1 is SGHKS, CDR2 YYEKEE (reference sequence). In nucleotides, the CDR3 is TGTGCCAGCAGCTTACCGGGACTAGCGGGCTACGAGCAGTACTTC. Protein product: CASSLPGLAGYEQYF.

The chain joins TRBV15 to TRBJ1-2; D is uncertain. Per germline, CDR1 LNHNV and CDR2 YYDKDF (reference sequence). The V end lost 3 bases, the J end lost 4 bases, and 15 bases lay between the germline ends. The CDR3 loop spans 15 amino acids. Written as DNA, the CDR3 is TGTGCCACCAGCAGTTTTACCGCGATTAGCTATGGCTACACCTTC. It encodes CATSSFTAISYGYTF.

The chain links TRBV9 to TRBJ2-2, with TRBD1 matching 8 bases. V shed 3 bases and J 3 bases; nucleotides not matched to a gene: 1. CDR1 is SGDLS, CDR2 YYNGEE, per germline. The CDR3 consists of 14 residues. The CDR3 reads CASSETGDTGELFF. The DNA for the CDR3 is TGTGCCAGCAGCGAGACAGGGGACACCGGGGAGCTGTTTTTT.

The CDR3 DNA is TGTGCCAGCAGCTTAGCGACGGGAGGGACAGATACGCAGTATTTT. Translated, it gives CASSLATGGTDTQYF. The chain links TRBV7-6 to TRBJ2-3, with 8 bases matching TRBD2. The CDR3 is made up of 15 amino acids. J was trimmed by 3 bases and V by 0 bases; bases with no gene match: 2. Germline V lookup: CDR1 SGHVS, CDR2 FNYEAQ.

The rearrangement uses TRBV6-1 and TRBJ1-5; 7 bases are a match to TRBD1. The CDR3 loop spans 14 amino acids. The germline gives CDR1 MNHNS, CDR2 SASEGT. V dropped 2 bases and J dropped 6; count of bases not matched to a gene: 4. This CDR3 reads CASSERQGGQPQHF. In nucleotides, the CDR3 is TGTGCCAGCAGTGAACGACAGGGTGGTCAGCCCCAGCATTTT.

The chain joins TRBV18 to TRBJ2-5; D perhaps matches TRBD1 (6 bases). V lost 8 bases, J lost 2 bases, and 12 bases lay in between. The germline V gene encodes CDR1 KGHSH and CDR2 LQKENI. CDR3 length: 13 amino acids. The CDR3 nucleotides are TGTGCCAGCCAACGGGGACAACAAGAGACCCAGTACTTC. It yields the protein CASQRGQQETQYF.

In its sample, this clone was seen a few times. V is TRBV5-1 and J is TRBJ1-6; tentative D call: TRBD1 (5 bases). This CDR3 contains 16 residues. Germline values: CDR1 SGHRS, CDR2 YFSETQ. Trimming shortened V by 4 bases and J by 7 bases, and 18 bases separated the two germline ends. CDR3 region: CASSKTAQDPNSPLHF. CDR3 nucleotide sequence: TGCGCCAGCAGCAAAACAGCACAGGACCCCAATTCACCCCTCCACTTT.

This sequence joins TRBV6-6 and TRBJ1-1; D is uncertain. Germline assignment: CDR1 MNHNY and CDR2 SVGAGI (reference sequence). The CDR3 spans 13 residues. V lost 0 bases, J lost 7 bases, and 9 bases lay in between. CDR3 residues: CASSYSNGDEAFF. The CDR3, as DNA: TGTGCCAGCAGTTACTCGAACGGGGATGAAGCTTTCTTT.

The chain employs TRBV5-1 and TRBJ1-1, with 7 nucleotides matching TRBD1. The CDR3 totals 16 residues. J was trimmed by 2 bases and V by 0 bases; bases with no gene match: 7. CDR1 is SGHRS, CDR2 YFSETQ, per germline. CDR3 nucleotides: TGCGCCAGCAGCTTGGGGCCAGGGGGTACAAACACTGAAGCTTTCTTT. It codes for CASSLGPGGTNTEAFF.

The chain uses TRBV5-4 and TRBJ2-3; no reliable D call. The CDR3 totals 16 residues. Looked up from germline, CDR1 is SGHNT and CDR2 is YYREEE (reference sequence). The ends were cut back, 0 bases at V and 2 bases at J, with 13 bases in the middle. The CDR3 coding sequence is TGTGCCAGCAGCTTGGTTAAGCGATCCAACACAGATACGCAGTATTTT. Amino acid sequence: CASSLVKRSNTDTQYF.

This clone occurred a few times. This chain links TRBV30 with TRBJ2-1; 8 bases align to TRBD2. CDR3 length: 18 residues. Losses at the gene ends were 1 base for V and 3 bases for J; bases not matched to a gene: 14. CDR1 and CDR2 (germline): GTSNPN, SVGIG (reference sequence). The CDR3 sequence is CAWSGITSGSGSYNEQFF. As DNA, the CDR3 is TGTGCCTGGAGTGGAATTACCAGTGGAAGCGGGAGCTACAATGAGCAGTTCTTC.

The chain recombines TRBV6-1 with TRBJ1-5; unclear D gene. V lost 0 bases to trimming and J lost 5 bases, with 14 bases between them. The CDR3 spans 16 residues. CDR1 MNHNS and CDR2 SASEGT come from the germline V gene. As DNA, the CDR3 is TGTGCCAGCAGTGAAGCTACCGGACTGCTGGATCAGCCCCAGCATTTT. Amino acids: CASSEATGLLDQPQHF.

This clone was counted ten times or more. Other DNA variants within this sample encode the same CDR3. This chain connects TRBV28 to TRBJ2-7; 9 nucleotides line up with TRBD1. The CDR3 consists of 14 residues. V lost 6 bases and J lost 3; bases outside the gene matches: 6. Per germline, CDR1 MDHEN and CDR2 SYDVKM. CDR3 amino acids: CASSLRTGVYEQYF. CDR3 coding DNA: TGTGCCAGCAGCCTACGGACAGGGGTCTACGAGCAGTACTTC. Together with reference TRBV28 and TRBJ2-7, the CDR3 gives the full variable domain: DVKVTQSSRYLVKRTGEKVFLECVQDMDHENMFWYRQDPGLGLRLIYFSYDVKMKEKGDIPEGYSVSREKKERFSLILESASTNQTSMYLCASSLRTGVYEQYFGPGTRLTVT.

V gene TRBV7-9 combines with J gene TRBJ1-6; possible D gene TRBD1, 6 bases. Trimming left V 5 bases short and J 6 bases short, with 14 bases between. Germline V gives CDR1 SEHNR, CDR2 FQNEAQ (reference sequence). The CDR3 totals 15 residues. CDR3 sequence reads: CASSQRTATNSPLHF. The CDR3 DNA sequence: TGTGCCAGCAGCCAGCGGACAGCAACTAATTCACCCCTCCACTTT.

J is TRBJ2-5 and V is TRBV6-5; 8 positions match TRBD2. The CDR3 is 16 residues long. Losses at the gene ends were 2 bases for V and 2 bases for J; bases not matched to a gene: 7. Per the germline V gene, CDR1 is MNHEY and CDR2 is SVGAGI. The CDR3 DNA reads TGTGCCAGCAGTTACGGCGCTAGCGGGTCGCAAGAGACCCAGTACTTC. Encoded protein: CASSYGASGSQETQYF.